The rows below give T cell receptor beta chains drawn from one sample of a study of cytomegalovirus exposure and HLA in healthy donors. Method: immunoSEQ multiplex PCR; TCRdb's copy keeps in-frame clones and lacks some. The sample shows 200,000 to 300,000 clones, around 91% of them seen only once. Specimen: PBMCs. The receptors derive from a woman aged 25 to 39 in good health and CMV-seronegative. Each CDR3 is given with its conserved first and last residue. The order of the fields is clone size, J gene, D gene, CDR3 length, V gene, CDR3 DNA, CDR3 protein. A D gene is named only where the DNA matches it firmly. The size of a clone is reported for some rows only, either as once, few or many, or as a class for expanded clones.

clone size: NA; J gene: TRBJ2-7; D gene: TRBD2; CDR3 length: 18; V gene: TRBV7-9; CDR3 DNA: TGTGCCAGCAGCTCGCAGCGCGGCGGGAGAGCCCTCACCCACGAGCAGTACTTC; CDR3 protein: CASSSQRGGRALTHEQYF
clone size: NA; J gene: TRBJ1-1; D gene: NA; CDR3 length: 14; V gene: TRBV6-1; CDR3 DNA: TGTGCCAGCAGTGAGGGTTTCGTGAACACTGAAGCTTTCTTT; CDR3 protein: CASSEGFVNTEAFF
clone size: once; J gene: TRBJ2-1; D gene: TRBD2; CDR3 length: 15; V gene: TRBV9; CDR3 DNA: TGTGCCAGCAGCCCTCCGGGACTAGCGGTCAATGAGCAGTTCTTC; CDR3 protein: CASSPPGLAVNEQFF
clone size: NA; J gene: TRBJ2-1; D gene: NA; CDR3 length: 13; V gene: TRBV27; CDR3 DNA: TGTGCCAGCAGTTTCCGGGGGAGCGATGAGCAGTTCTTC; CDR3 protein: CASSFRGSDEQFF
clone size: NA; J gene: TRBJ2-1; D gene: NA; CDR3 length: 15; V gene: TRBV4-2; CDR3 DNA: TGTGCCAGCAGCCGGGGACCGGATCCCTACAATGAGCAGTTCTTC; CDR3 protein: CASSRGPDPYNEQFF
clone size: NA; J gene: TRBJ2-1; D gene: TRBD2; CDR3 length: 14; V gene: TRBV11-2; CDR3 DNA: TGTGCCAGCAGCTTAGAGGGAGGGCCAAGTGAGCAGTTCTTC; CDR3 protein: CASSLEGGPSEQFF
clone size: NA; J gene: TRBJ2-5; D gene: NA; CDR3 length: 13; V gene: TRBV15; CDR3 DNA: TGTGCCACCAGCAGAGATCGGGGGGAGACCCAGTACTTC; CDR3 protein: CATSRDRGETQYF
clone size: NA; J gene: TRBJ2-7; D gene: NA; CDR3 length: 13; V gene: TRBV4-1; CDR3 DNA: TGCGCCAGCAGCCAAGTATCTGACTACGAGCAGTACTTC; CDR3 protein: CASSQVSDYEQYF
clone size: NA; J gene: TRBJ2-1; D gene: TRBD2; CDR3 length: 18; V gene: TRBV7-3; CDR3 DNA: TGTGCCAGCAGCTCCATAGCGGGAGGGCCAGGCTCCTACAATGAGCAGTTCTTC; CDR3 protein: CASSSIAGGPGSYNEQFF
clone size: NA; J gene: TRBJ2-7; D gene: TRBD2; CDR3 length: 12; V gene: TRBV29-1; CDR3 DNA: TGCAGCGTTGAGGGGGGGTCCGACGAGCAGTACTTC; CDR3 protein: CSVEGGSDEQYF
clone size: few; J gene: TRBJ2-2; D gene: TRBD1; CDR3 length: 15; V gene: TRBV6-6; CDR3 DNA: TGTGCCAGCAGTCGGACAGGGGTGACCACCGGGGAGCTGTTTTTT; CDR3 protein: CASSRTGVTTGELFF
clone size: NA; J gene: TRBJ1-1; D gene: NA; CDR3 length: 19; V gene: TRBV23-1; CDR3 DNA: TGCGCCAGCAGTCAAGCAATTCCTCAGGGTAAGGTGGGATACACTGAAGCTTTCTTT; CDR3 protein: CASSQAIPQGKVGYTEAFF
clone size: NA; J gene: TRBJ2-5; D gene: TRBD1; CDR3 length: 15; V gene: TRBV27; CDR3 DNA: TGTGCCAGCAGTTTGGAGGGACAGGTCTACGAGACCCAGTACTTC; CDR3 protein: CASSLEGQVYETQYF
clone size: NA; J gene: TRBJ1-4; D gene: NA; CDR3 length: 18; V gene: TRBV5-6; CDR3 DNA: TGTGCCAGCAGCTTGTCAGGGGCAATGATAGCGACTAATGAAAAACTGTTTTTT; CDR3 protein: CASSLSGAMIATNEKLFF
clone size: NA; J gene: TRBJ2-7; D gene: NA; CDR3 length: 14; V gene: TRBV5-6; CDR3 DNA: TGTGCCAGCAGCTCTATCGCTGGGTTGAGGGAGCAGTACTTC; CDR3 protein: CASSSIAGLREQYF
clone size: NA; J gene: TRBJ2-5; D gene: TRBD2; CDR3 length: 14; V gene: TRBV13; CDR3 DNA: TGTGCCAGCAGCTCCCCGGGACTAGAAGTGGCCCAGTACTTC; CDR3 protein: CASSSPGLEVAQYF
clone size: once; J gene: TRBJ2-3; D gene: TRBD2; CDR3 length: 20; V gene: TRBV27; CDR3 DNA: TGTGCCAGCAGTTTAGCACGGGGGGTCAGCCTAGCGGGAGTGGCTAATACGCAGTATTTT; CDR3 protein: CASSLARGVSLAGVANTQYF
clone size: NA; J gene: TRBJ1-3; D gene: TRBD1; CDR3 length: 18; V gene: TRBV7-2; CDR3 DNA: TGTGCCAGCAGCTCAAACTCCGGGACAGGGTTTTCTGGAAACACCATATATTTT; CDR3 protein: CASSSNSGTGFSGNTIYF
clone size: NA; J gene: TRBJ2-7; D gene: TRBD1; CDR3 length: 14; V gene: TRBV6-1; CDR3 DNA: TGTGCCAGCCGGGACAGGGGGCTTCTGTACGAGCAGTACTTC; CDR3 protein: CASRDRGLLYEQYF
clone size: NA; J gene: TRBJ2-1; D gene: NA; CDR3 length: 14; V gene: TRBV5-1; CDR3 DNA: TGCGCCAGCAGCTTGGCCGGCAGGTACAATGAGCAGTTCTTC; CDR3 protein: CASSLAGRYNEQFF
clone size: NA; J gene: TRBJ1-1; D gene: NA; CDR3 length: 14; V gene: TRBV28; CDR3 DNA: TGTGCCAGCAGTTTGCTGAACATGAACACTGAAGCTTTCTTT; CDR3 protein: CASSLLNMNTEAFF
clone size: NA; J gene: TRBJ1-1; D gene: NA; CDR3 length: 13; V gene: TRBV7-9; CDR3 DNA: TGTGCCAGCAGCTCCCCTCAATCGACTGAAGCTTTCTTT; CDR3 protein: CASSSPQSTEAFF
clone size: NA; J gene: TRBJ2-7; D gene: TRBD1; CDR3 length: 14; V gene: TRBV5-4; CDR3 DNA: TGTGCCAGCAGCTTAGGACAGGGGGTCTACGAGCAGTACTTC; CDR3 protein: CASSLGQGVYEQYF
clone size: NA; J gene: TRBJ2-7; D gene: NA; CDR3 length: 14; V gene: TRBV11-3; CDR3 DNA: TGTGCCAGCAGCTTAGACAGGGCGTCCTACGAGCAGTACTTC; CDR3 protein: CASSLDRASYEQYF
clone size: NA; J gene: TRBJ2-3; D gene: NA; CDR3 length: 14; V gene: TRBV19; CDR3 DNA: TGTGCCAGTAGTGATCAACATAGCACAGATACGCAGTATTTT; CDR3 protein: CASSDQHSTDTQYF
clone size: NA; J gene: TRBJ2-1; D gene: NA; CDR3 length: 15; V gene: TRBV9; CDR3 DNA: TGTGCCAGCAGCGTAGTCAGGGTCCCCCTCAATGAGCAGTTCTTC; CDR3 protein: CASSVVRVPLNEQFF
clone size: NA; J gene: TRBJ1-2; D gene: NA; CDR3 length: 13; V gene: TRBV9; CDR3 DNA: TGTGCCAGCAGCGTAGGAGGCGACTATGGCTACACCTTC; CDR3 protein: CASSVGGDYGYTF
clone size: NA; J gene: TRBJ2-1; D gene: TRBD1; CDR3 length: 16; V gene: TRBV30; CDR3 DNA: TGTGCCTGGAGTGTACAGGGGGGCGGAGCGGACAATGAGCAGTTCTTC; CDR3 protein: CAWSVQGGGADNEQFF
clone size: few; J gene: TRBJ2-5; D gene: TRBD1; CDR3 length: 15; V gene: TRBV5-4; CDR3 DNA: TGTGCCAGCAGCGCGGGACAGGGGCTCCAAGAGACCCAGTACTTC; CDR3 protein: CASSAGQGLQETQYF
clone size: NA; J gene: TRBJ2-7; D gene: NA; CDR3 length: 13; V gene: TRBV5-6; CDR3 DNA: TGTGCCAGCAGCTTGGCACAGGGTCCCGAGCAGTACTTC; CDR3 protein: CASSLAQGPEQYF
clone size: NA; J gene: TRBJ2-7; D gene: TRBD2; CDR3 length: 15; V gene: TRBV6-1; CDR3 DNA: TGTGCCAGCAGTGTGAGCGGGACGACCTCCTACGAGCAGTACTTC; CDR3 protein: CASSVSGTTSYEQYF
clone size: NA; J gene: TRBJ1-3; D gene: TRBD1; CDR3 length: 14; V gene: TRBV28; CDR3 DNA: TGTGCCAGCAGTCCAGGGGGCTCTGGAAACACCATATATTTT; CDR3 protein: CASSPGGSGNTIYF
clone size: NA; J gene: TRBJ1-1; D gene: NA; CDR3 length: 14; V gene: TRBV10-3; CDR3 DNA: TGTGCCATCAGCCGGGGCCGGGAGGACACTGAAGCTTTCTTT; CDR3 protein: CAISRGREDTEAFF